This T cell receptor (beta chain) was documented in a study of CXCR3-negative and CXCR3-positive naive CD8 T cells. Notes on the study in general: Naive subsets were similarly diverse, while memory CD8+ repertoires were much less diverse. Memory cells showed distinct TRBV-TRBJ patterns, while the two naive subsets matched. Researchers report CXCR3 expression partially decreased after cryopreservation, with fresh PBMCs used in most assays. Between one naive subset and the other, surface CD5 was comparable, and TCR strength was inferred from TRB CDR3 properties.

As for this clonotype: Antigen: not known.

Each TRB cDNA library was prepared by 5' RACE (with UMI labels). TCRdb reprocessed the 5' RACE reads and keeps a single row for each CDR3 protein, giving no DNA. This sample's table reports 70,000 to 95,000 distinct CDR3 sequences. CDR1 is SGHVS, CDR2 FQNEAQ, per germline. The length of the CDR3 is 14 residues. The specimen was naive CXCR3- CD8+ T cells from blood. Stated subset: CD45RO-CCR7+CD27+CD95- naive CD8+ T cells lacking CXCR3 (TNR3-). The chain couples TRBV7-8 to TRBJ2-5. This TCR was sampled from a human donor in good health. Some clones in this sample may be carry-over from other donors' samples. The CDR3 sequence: CASSLADGQETQYF.